This TCR beta chain was identified in a study of beta chain features in type 1 diabetes. The sequenced template was cDNA made from the entire isolated RNA. The protocol was immunoSEQ multiplex PCR, while the TCRdb copy is restricted to in-frame clones and leaves out a portion. Of 300,000 to 400,000 clones listed, roughly 14% are singletons. General study points: TCRB CDR3s were moderately but significantly shorter in Type 1 diabetes patients in all four CD4+ subsets.

Deletions cut 5 bases from V and 8 bases from J, with 15 bases between. This CDR3 has 12 amino acids. CDR1 GTSNPN and CDR2 SVGIG come from the germline V gene (reference sequence). About this clone: Its antigen is currently unknown.

Sequencing input: naive CD4+ T cells from blood. This TCR was sampled from a woman between 18 and 29 years old with type 1 diabetes. The rearrangement joins TRBV30 to TRBJ1-1, with D perhaps TRBD1 (6 bases). The CDR3 region is CAWPRPRGEAFF. CDR3 DNA: TGTGCCTGGCCTCGGCCCAGGGGAGAAGCTTTCTTT.